The text below deals with one T cell receptor beta chain. Its specificity is not known. This sample stems from a study of T cells in Graves' hyperthyroidism and ophthalmopathy. Study at large: Initial diagnosis, before any treatment, was when peripheral blood was collected.

Ophthalmopathy patients had Clinical Activity Score at least 3, NOSPECS grade at least 4, duration under 3 months. Authors of the study amplified TCR beta CDR3 regions from RNA transcripts. The study used the HTBI primer set for a first-round RT-PCR of the TCR CDR3. TCRdb fed the multiplex PCR reads into MiXCR, producing one record per CDR3 protein. This table has about 610,000 distinct CDR3 sequences, roughly a sixth appearing once. The junction had 3 bases not matched to a gene; V was cut back by 2 bases and J by 5 bases. Germline CDR1 is GTSNPN and CDR2 is SVGIG (reference sequence). The CDR3 runs to 14 residues. General study results and limits: Ophthalmopathy could be told apart from stable hyperthyroidism with a 13 V-J model. The model made its ophthalmopathy prediction, and onset followed a median around 6.9 months later.

The chain joins TRBV30 to TRBJ1-5, with TRBD1 matching over 10 bases. The TCR originated in a woman aged 40 to 50 with Graves' ophthalmopathy. Source material: blood. CDR3 protein: CAWSLGTGDQPQHF. CDR3 coding DNA: TGTGCCTGGAGTCTCGGGACAGGGGATCAGCCCCAGCATTTT.